A single sample gave rise to the 11 T cell receptor beta chains below, sequenced in a study of regulatory T cells in long-lasting Graves disease. With iRepertoire HTBI primers and Arm-PCR of CDR3 regions, TCR beta libraries were built. Each CDR3 protein is one row after TCRdb ran MiXCR on the multiplex PCR reads. The table lists 650,000 to 850,000 distinct CDR3 sequences, about 30% of them singletons. Time point denoted: persistent/refractory GD, antithyroid drugs over 5 years with positive TRAb. Preparation of the TCR library used RNA extracted from PBMCs. The source material was peripheral blood mononuclear cells (PBMCs), sampled when the disease was refractory, from a patient treated with antithyroid drugs. All receptors derive from a female donor with Graves disease.

This clonotype was seen many times. J is TRBJ1-5 and V is TRBV28; D unclear. CDR1 is MDHEN and CDR2 is SYDVKM in the germline V gene. The CDR3 has 14 amino acids. The V gene lost 6 bases and the J gene lost 2 bases, with 11 bases spanning the gap. CDR3 DNA sequence: TGTGCCAGCAGCTTAGTTGGCGGCAATCAGCCCCAGCATTTT. Translation gives CASSLVGGNQPQHF.

This rearrangement joins TRBV9 to TRBJ1-5; D is ambiguous. The V end was cut by 0 bases, the J end by 7 bases, with 14 bases between. The germline CDR1 and CDR2 sequences are SGDLS and YYNGEE. CDR3 size: 15 residues. The CDR3 is CASSVGPVPGQPQHF. CDR3 DNA sequence: TGTGCCAGCAGCGTAGGGCCGGTCCCGGGACAGCCCCAGCATTTT.

J is TRBJ1-1 and V is TRBV7-2; 8 bases map to TRBD1. V lost 4 bases and J lost 11; bases outside the gene matches: 9. In germline, CDR1 is SGHTA, CDR2 FQGNSA. This CDR3 region has 13 residues. The CDR3 loop is CASSSYRGWHAFF. CDR3 coding DNA: TGTGCCAGCAGCTCTTACAGGGGGTGGCATGCTTTCTTT.

This chain links TRBV6-9 with TRBJ2-7, with 7 bases identical to TRBD1. J gave up 5 bases and V 3 bases, and 7 bases lay outside the gene matches. The CDR3 has 14 amino acids. CDR1 is MNHGY and CDR2 is SVAAGI in the germline V gene. CDR3 amino acids: CASSYRGILDEQYF. CDR3 in DNA: TGTGCCAGCAGTTACAGGGGGATTTTGGACGAGCAGTACTTC.

This clonotype was seen more than once but under ten times. The chain couples TRBV12-3 or TRBV12-4 to TRBJ2-2; 9 nucleotides line up with TRBD1. The CDR3 is made up of 17 amino acids. The trim removed 1 base at V and 7 bases at J, leaving 10 bases unmatched. CDR3 nucleotide sequence: TGTGCCAGCAGTTTAGGTCGACAGGGGGAAATGGGCGGGGAGCTGTTTTTT. Translating gives CASSLGRQGEMGGELFF.

V and J are TRBV12-5 and TRBJ2-1; 11 bases align to TRBD2. The CDR3 runs to 16 residues. The germline V gene has CDR1 LGHNT and CDR2 FRNRAP. V dropped 4 bases and J dropped 8; count of bases not matched to a gene: 10. The CDR3 DNA follows: TGTGCTAGTGGTTCCCTGGGGGCTAGCGGGAGGTATGAGCAGTTCTTC. Its translation is CASGSLGASGRYEQFF.

This clonotype showed up just a few times. The chain links TRBV2 to TRBJ1-1; 7 nucleotides align to TRBD1. The CDR3 consists of 13 residues. J gave up 8 bases and V 6 bases, and 9 bases lay outside the gene matches. Germline assignment: CDR1 SNHLY and CDR2 FYNNEI. In nucleotides, the CDR3 is TGTGCCAGCAGGGCAGGGGGTGTCACCGAAGCTTTCTTT. Its translation: CASRAGGVTEAFF.

This clonotype showed up many times. The rearrangement uses TRBV2 and TRBJ1-4; 12 nucleotides agree with TRBD1. The CDR3 length is 17 residues. Looked up from germline, CDR1 is SNHLY and CDR2 is FYNNEI. The V gene end was trimmed by 11 bases and the J gene end by 3 bases; junction bases not matched to a gene: 13. CDR3 bases: TGTGCCTCCACATTGGGACAGGGGGCGTCGGCTAATGAAAAACTGTTTTTT. It specifies CASTLGQGASANEKLFF.

This chain joins TRBV15 and TRBJ2-5, with TRBD2 matching over 14 bases. The DNA end favors TRBJ2-1, so the J call may be wrong. The CDR3 is 17 amino acids. Germline lookup yields CDR1 LNHNV and CDR2 YYDKDF (reference sequence). CDR3 sequence reads: CATVPGTSGRGDNEQFF. CDR3 nucleotides: TGTGCCACCGTACCCGGGACTAGCGGGAGAGGGGACAATGAGCAGTTCTTC.

This clonotype was found many times. The chain recombines TRBV11-2 with TRBJ2-7; D gene ambiguous. Per the germline V gene, CDR1 is SGHAT and CDR2 is FQNNGV. The CDR3 has 12 amino acids. V lost 2 bases, J lost 4 bases, and 6 bases lay in between. CDR3 bases: TGTGCCAGCAGCTTACGAGAGTACGAGCAGTACTTC. This codes for CASSLREYEQYF.

The V and J genes are TRBV12-3 or TRBV12-4 and TRBJ2-1; tentatively, D is TRBD2 (5 bases). The CDR3 loop spans 12 amino acids. Between the trimmed V and J ends, which lost 2 bases and 7 bases, there was a span of 6 bases. CDR3 sequence (DNA): TGTGCCAGCAGTTTAACGGGGAATGAGCAGTTCTTC. It is translated as CASSLTGNEQFF.